This T cell receptor (beta chain) emerged from a study of T cell repertoires in cytomegalovirus infection (dated by TCRdb to between 2017 and 2020). Background on the whole study: Donor HLA type was relevant to the analysis, as public TCR beta signatures indicated carriage of CMV infection together with the matching HLA type. Summary of the overall study and its limitations: Carriers of CMV infection plus the relevant HLA type were discriminated by the cumulative frequency of public TCR beta family members in the study cohort and in an independent roughly 320-donor cohort. In the ex vivo response, HLA-C-restricted CMV-specific TCR beta clonotypes were dominant, and in two of eight donors the single most frequent clonotype came from this HLA-C-restricted group.

The sample was run on an Illumina HiSeq 1500. TCRdb reanalyzed the raw reads on its own, using fastp at Q25 for trimming and MiXCR for clone calling, and kept in-frame beta chains. Duplicate CDR3 protein sequences are folded into a single record with the most common DNA and genes. This sample gives 150,000 to 180,000 distinct CDR3 sequences in total; 23% of them show up just once. Clones ranked in the top ten supply 10% to 11% of the sample. V is clipped by 3 bases and J by 0 bases, and the sequence between their germline boundaries is 9 bases long. The germline V gene specifies SGHTA as CDR1 and FQGNSA as CDR2. The CDR3 spans 14 residues, from the cysteine through the phenylalanine. Here the CDR3 DNA is all that survives: 42 bases in frame from base 1. Concerning this clonotype itself: The specificity of this receptor is unknown. Base qualities were left out, and no much larger clone turns up one base away.

Rearrangement joined TRBV7-2 to TRBJ2-7, with the D gene too uncertain to name. Sequencing was performed on PBMCs. This clonotype was obtained from a human donor in good health (CMV status not recorded). Some clones in this sample may be carry-over from other donors' samples. In nucleotides, the sequence is TGTGCCAGCAGCTTTTCTCCCAGCTCCTACGAGCAGTACTTC. Its protein product is CASSFSPSSYEQYF.